Shown below are 7 T cell receptor beta chains from a single sample sequenced in a study of cytomegalovirus exposure and HLA in healthy donors. The PCR ran on 60 Vbeta and 13 Jbeta primers. TCRdb keeps only in-frame clones here, not all; method: immunoSEQ multiplex PCR. This table has 110,000 or so clones, around 70% appearing once. The source material was PBMCs. The receptors stem from a woman aged 40-49 years in good health and CMV-seropositive.

V usage is TRBV30 and J usage is TRBJ2-4; TRBD2 is a possible D gene (6 bases). CDR1 and CDR2 from the germline V gene are GTSNPN and SVGIG (reference sequence). Trimming took 0 bases from V and 12 from J, leaving 12 bases between them. The CDR3 has 12 amino acids. The CDR3 DNA sequence: TGTGCCTGGAGTGTTAGGACTAATTATCAGTACTTC. It translates to CAWSVRTNYQYF.

In regard to this clone: The junction shows a germline mismatch at one end, possibly a read error. The rearrangement links TRBV7-9 to TRBJ1-2; the match to TRBD1 covers 8 bases. CDR1 is SEHNR, CDR2 FQNEAQ, per germline (reference sequence). The CDR3 extends over 16 amino acids. The CDR3 here is CSSSLAGTGVTYGYTF. For the CDR3, the DNA is TGTTCCAGCAGCTTAGCCGGGACAGGAGTTACCTATGGCTACACCTTC.

Points on this clone: The junction and the germline gene differ at one end; a read error may be behind it. This chain's CDR3 is CSSSSSSGGESTDTQYF. The CDR3 DNA reads TGTTCCAGCAGCTCTTCTAGCGGGGGGGAGAGCACAGATACGCAGTATTTT. The gene calls are TRBV7-9 and TRBJ2-3; 12 bases are a match to TRBD2. The CDR3 length is 17 residues. In germline, CDR1 is SEHNR, CDR2 FQNEAQ (reference sequence).

The CDR3 DNA sequence: TGTGCCAGCAGCCACCGGGTAGGCAATCAGCCCCAGCATTTT. Its protein product is CASSHRVGNQPQHF. V usage is TRBV5-8 and J usage is TRBJ1-5; D is unclear. The CDR3 is 14 amino acids. Germline V CDR1 and CDR2: SGHTS, YDEGEE. V was shortened by 4 bases and J by 2 bases, with 10 bases between the two germline ends.

The gene calls are TRBV10-3 and TRBJ2-2; a possible D gene is TRBD2 (5 bases). The ends were cut back, 7 bases at V and 4 bases at J, with 16 bases in the middle. Germline loops: CDR1 ENHRY, CDR2 SYGVKD. The CDR3 contains 15 residues. The CDR3 loop reads CAITGENSGTGELFF. CDR3 in DNA: TGTGCCATCACCGGGGAGAATTCGGGCACCGGGGAGCTGTTTTTT.

This chain uses TRBV25-1 with TRBJ1-4, with D unclear. In germline, CDR1 is MGHDK, CDR2 SYGVNS. CDR3 length equals 14 residues. V lost 3 bases and J 7 bases, leaving 12 bases between the germline ends. In DNA, the CDR3 is TGTGCCAGCAGTGAGGGCCAGATAGGTGAAAAACTGTTTTTT. This encodes CASSEGQIGEKLFF.

The chain couples TRBV5-1 to TRBJ2-1; 14 bases are a match to TRBD2. V shed 3 bases and J 9 bases; nucleotides not matched to a gene: 5. CDR1 is SGHRS, CDR2 YFSETQ, per germline. The CDR3 covers 15 residues. CDR3 nucleotide sequence: TGCGCCAGCAGCTCGGGACTAGCGGGAGTAGGTGAGCAGTTCTTC. Its translation: CASSSGLAGVGEQFF.